The 32 T cell receptor beta chains below all came from one sample that was sequenced in a study of T cell changes during pregnancy in multiple sclerosis. Method: immunoSEQ multiplex PCR; TCRdb's copy keeps in-frame clones and lacks some. The sample lists some 47,000 clones, 70% to 90% occurring once. The sequencing here drew on peripheral blood, taken in the first trimester of pregnancy. Receptors originate from a female donor with multiple sclerosis, enrolled in a pregnancy study.

This chain joins TRBV7-2 and TRBJ2-7, with D possibly matching TRBD1 (6 bases). The germline gives CDR1 SGHTA, CDR2 FQGNSA. V lost 1 base to trimming and J lost 6 bases, with 10 bases between them. The CDR3 is made up of 13 amino acids. CDR3 nucleotides: TGTGCCAGCAGCTTAGGGGGGCGCGGCGAGCAGTACTTC. This gives the protein CASSLGGRGEQYF.

The chain employs TRBV28 and TRBJ2-5; no clear D gene. The germline V and J ends were trimmed by 4 bases and 4 bases, with 7 bases remaining between them. The CDR3 has 12 residues. Germline CDR1 is MDHEN and CDR2 is SYDVKM. CDR3 amino acids: CASSSLRETQYF. The CDR3 nucleotides read TGTGCCAGCAGTTCCTTGCGAGAGACCCAGTACTTC.

This chain links TRBV30 with TRBJ2-1; D perhaps matches TRBD2 (5 bases). The CDR3 has 17 amino acids. The germline V and J ends were trimmed by 2 bases and 0 bases, with 17 bases remaining between them. Germline V gene sequence: CDR1 GTSNPN, CDR2 SVGIG (reference sequence). Here the CDR3 DNA reads TGTGCCTGGAGTCCGGGATTGGGGAAGAGCTCCTACAATGAGCAGTTCTTC. It yields the protein CAWSPGLGKSSYNEQFF.

This chain links TRBV29-1 with TRBJ1-1, with D possibly TRBD1 on 5 matching bases. Germline V gene sequence: CDR1 SQVTM, CDR2 ANQGSEA. The germline V and J ends were trimmed by 6 bases and 4 bases, with 12 bases remaining between them. The CDR3 covers 12 residues. CDR3 nucleotides: TGCAGCGTCCTAGGGGATGCCACTGAAGCTTTCTTT. This translates into CSVLGDATEAFF.

This chain's CDR3 is CASREEGALETEAFF. For the CDR3, the DNA is TGTGCCAGCCGCGAGGAGGGGGCTTTGGAGACTGAAGCTTTCTTT. This rearrangement joins TRBV6-5 to TRBJ1-1; 7 bases match TRBD1. The length of the CDR3 is 15 residues. CDR1 and CDR2 (germline): MNHEY, SVGAGI. Germline trimming cut 8 bases from V and 5 bases from J; bases unmatched to any gene: 14.

The chain couples TRBV10-1 to TRBJ2-1, with 9 bases that match TRBD1. The J segment lost 0 bases and the V segment lost 6 bases, leaving 6 bases of the junction unmatched. The CDR3 contains 16 residues. CDR1 is WNHNN and CDR2 is SYGVQD in the germline V gene (reference sequence). For the CDR3, the DNA is TGCGCCAGCAGCCCCGGGACAGGGAGCTCCTACAATGAGCAGTTCTTC. This translates into CASSPGTGSSYNEQFF.

The V call is TRBV14, the J call TRBJ1-1; D is unclear. This CDR3 comprises 15 residues. The V gene lost 2 bases and the J gene lost 3 bases, with 13 bases spanning the gap. The V gene's germline CDR1 is SGHDN and CDR2 FVKESK. CDR3 residues: CASSQRVGEHTEAFF. DNA of the CDR3: TGTGCCAGCAGCCAAAGGGTGGGAGAACACACTGAAGCTTTCTTT.

V usage is TRBV28 and J usage is TRBJ2-3; 7 positions agree with TRBD2. V lost 3 bases, J lost 10 bases, and 4 bases stayed unmatched. CDR3 length: 12 residues. CDR1 is MDHEN and CDR2 is SYDVKM in the germline V gene. The CDR3 is CASSFLGGSQYF. The CDR3 nucleotides read TGTGCCAGCAGTTTTCTCGGGGGGTCGCAGTATTTT. The variable domain in full, with the rest retrieved from reference TRBV28 and TRBJ2-3, is DVKVTQSSRYLVKRTGEKVFLECVQDMDHENMFWYRQDPGLGLRLIYFSYDVKMKEKGDIPEGYSVSREKKERFSLILESASTNQTSMYLCASSFLGGSQYFGPGTRLTVL.

The chain is built from TRBV15 and TRBJ1-1, with a weak D call TRBD1 (5 bases). The CDR3 runs 16 residues. Germline loops: CDR1 LNHNV, CDR2 YYDKDF (reference sequence). Trimming shortened V by 4 bases and J by 5 bases, and 20 bases separated the two germline ends. The CDR3 nucleotides read TGTGCCACCAGCACCGGGCCTGGGGGGGGTAGTACTGAAGCTTTCTTT. This codes for CATSTGPGGGSTEAFF. Full variable domain (remainder filled in from reference TRBV15 and TRBJ1-1): DAMVIQNPRYQVTQFGKPVTLSCSQTLNHNVMYWYQQKSSQAPKLLFHYYDKDFNNEADTPDNFQSRRPNTSFCFLDIRSPGLGDTAMYLCATSTGPGGGSTEAFFGQGTRLTVV.

J is TRBJ1-6 and V is TRBV2; D uncertain. Germline V gene lookup returns CDR1 SNHLY and CDR2 FYNNEI. V was shortened by 1 base and J by 4 bases, with 11 bases between the two germline ends. This CDR3 is built from 16 residues. The CDR3 protein is CASSEVGDYYNSPLHF. The CDR3 region has the DNA TGTGCCAGCAGTGAAGTAGGAGACTATTATAATTCACCCCTCCACTTT.

Only one count was recorded for this clone. The chain carries TRBV5-4 and TRBJ2-5, with TRBD1 matching 9 bases. Germline V gives CDR1 SGHNT, CDR2 YYREEE (reference sequence). J was trimmed by 0 bases and V by 2 bases; bases with no gene match: 2. This CDR3 has 15 residues. CDR3 nucleotides: TGTGCCAGCAGCTTAACAGGGGGCAACCAAGAGACCCAGTACTTC. This sequence encodes CASSLTGGNQETQYF.

The chain has TRBV28 and TRBJ1-6, with D unclear. Germline V CDR1 and CDR2: MDHEN, SYDVKM. V lost 2 bases to trimming and J lost 15 bases, with 11 bases between them. The CDR3 runs to 12 residues. The CDR3 reads CASSLSPVNLHF. Here the CDR3 DNA reads TGTGCCAGCAGTTTAAGTCCGGTCAACCTCCACTTT.

The chain joins TRBV7-9 to TRBJ2-3, with 10 bases aligning to TRBD2. Germline V gives CDR1 SEHNR, CDR2 FQNEAQ (reference sequence). J gave up 1 base and V 1 base, and 8 bases lay outside the gene matches. The CDR3 consists of 18 residues. CDR3 amino acids: CASSLGAGGPPGTDTQYF. The CDR3 DNA reads TGTGCCAGCAGCTTAGGAGCGGGGGGGCCCCCGGGCACAGATACGCAGTATTTT.

V gene TRBV6-1 combines with J gene TRBJ2-7, with 11 nucleotides matching TRBD2. V lost 2 bases to trimming and J lost 2 bases; unmatched junction nucleotides: 2. This CDR3 comprises 15 residues. CDR1 is MNHNS and CDR2 is SASEGT in the germline V gene. The CDR3 spells CASSETSGGPYEQYF. CDR3 coding DNA: TGTGCCAGCAGTGAAACTAGCGGGGGCCCCTACGAGCAGTACTTC.

This clone was seen a single time. The gene calls are TRBV7-2 and TRBJ2-7; 10 bases are a match to TRBD1. V lost 5 bases to trimming and J lost 5 bases; unmatched junction nucleotides: 12. The germline gives CDR1 SGHTA, CDR2 FQGNSA. This CDR3 has 16 residues. The CDR3 sequence: CASSREPGTGVHEQYF. CDR3 nucleotides: TGTGCCAGCAGCAGAGAACCGGGGACAGGGGTCCACGAGCAGTACTTC.

V and J are TRBV19 and TRBJ1-6; no reliable D call. Germline values: CDR1 LNHDA, CDR2 SQIVND (reference sequence). Trimming took 1 base from V and 7 from J, leaving 8 bases between them. There are 14 residues in the CDR3. CDR3 sequence reads: CASSIGYGNSPLHF. The CDR3 DNA reads as TGTGCCAGTAGTATAGGTTACGGGAATTCACCCCTCCACTTT.

This chain connects TRBV13 to TRBJ2-1, with 12 bases matching TRBD2. Trimming took 5 bases from V and 6 from J; bases not matched to a gene: 5. The CDR3 covers 15 residues. The germline V gene encodes CDR1 PRHDT and CDR2 FYEKMQ (reference sequence). The CDR3 DNA follows: TGTGCCAGCAGCCTACTAGCGGGGGGAAGCAATGAGCAGTTCTTC. Its translation is CASSLLAGGSNEQFF.

Here the CDR3 DNA reads TGTGCCAGCAGCGTGGACAGTGGAAACACCATATATTTT. This gives the protein CASSVDSGNTIYF. The chain employs TRBV5-5 and TRBJ1-3; perhaps TRBD1 as D (6 bases). V was pared by 4 bases and J by 3 bases, with 8 bases between. Germline V gene sequence: CDR1 SGHKS, CDR2 YYEKEE (reference sequence). The CDR3 is 13 amino acids. Filled out from reference TRBV5-5 and TRBJ1-3, the complete variable domain reads DAGVTQSPTHLIKTRGQQVTLRCSPISGHKSVSWYQQVLGQGPQFIFQYYEKEERGRGNFPDRFSARQFPNYSSELNVNALLLGDSALYLCASSVDSGNTIYFGEGSWLTVV.

This rearrangement joins TRBV7-9 to TRBJ2-1, with TRBD2 identical over 7 bases. J was trimmed by 5 bases and V by 3 bases; bases with no gene match: 4. Germline V gene sequence: CDR1 SEHNR, CDR2 FQNEAQ (reference sequence). The CDR3 has 14 amino acids. CDR3 sequence (DNA): TGTGCCAGCAGCTTTGGCCTAGCGGACAATGAGCAGTTCTTC. Protein sequence: CASSFGLADNEQFF.

V is TRBV5-1 and J is TRBJ2-6; D is ambiguous. Germline CDR1 reads SGHRS; CDR2 reads YFSETQ. Trimming stripped 0 bases from V and 0 bases from J, with 16 bases between. This CDR3 has 19 residues. CDR3 bases: TGCGCCAGCAGCTTGGTAGTCTCACAGCTCAACTCTGGGGCCAACGTCCTGACTTTC. This encodes CASSLVVSQLNSGANVLTF. The variable domain in full, with the rest retrieved from reference TRBV5-1 and TRBJ2-6, is KAGVTQTPRYLIKTRGQQVTLSCSPISGHRSVSWYQQTPGQGLQFLFEYFSETQRNKGNFPGRFSGRQFSNSRSEMNVSTLELGDSALYLCASSLVVSQLNSGANVLTFGAGSRLTVL.

Here the CDR3 reads CASSYRAGETQYF. The CDR3 nucleotides read TGTGCCAGCAGTTACCGGGCGGGGGAGACCCAGTACTTC. The chain employs TRBV6-5 and TRBJ2-5, with D possibly TRBD2 on 6 matching bases. V was trimmed by 2 bases and J by 5 bases, leaving 9 bases between them. The length of the CDR3 is 13 residues. Germline V gene sequence: CDR1 MNHEY, CDR2 SVGAGI.

V is TRBV28 and J is TRBJ1-4; D not certain. The CDR3 sequence is 14 residues long. The V end lost 4 bases, the J end lost 3 bases, and 9 bases lay between the germline ends. In germline, CDR1 is MDHEN, CDR2 SYDVKM. The CDR3 here is CASSSHTSNEKLFF. CDR3 nucleotides: TGTGCCAGCAGTTCCCACACCTCTAATGAAAAACTGTTTTTT.

The CDR3 sequence is CASSYDGQGVRNTIYF. Written as DNA, the CDR3 is TGTGCCAGCAGTTACGACGGACAGGGGGTGAGAAACACCATATATTTT. The chain recombines TRBV6-6 with TRBJ1-3; the match to TRBD1 covers 10 bases. The germline CDR1 and CDR2 sequences are MNHNY and SVGAGI (reference sequence). J lost 5 bases, V lost 2 bases, and 6 bases had no gene match. The CDR3 spans 16 residues.

V is TRBV27 and J is TRBJ2-1; 7 nucleotides agree with TRBD1. Germline lookup yields CDR1 MNHEY and CDR2 SMNVEV (reference sequence). The CDR3 has 15 amino acids. The V gene end was trimmed by 7 bases and the J gene end by 0 bases; junction bases not matched to a gene: 6. In DNA form, the CDR3 reads TGTGCCAGCAAACAGGGGCCAGGCTCCTACAATGAGCAGTTCTTC. Translating gives CASKQGPGSYNEQFF.

The chain links TRBV19 to TRBJ2-7; perhaps TRBD2 as D (5 bases). The germline V gene encodes CDR1 LNHDA and CDR2 SQIVND (reference sequence). Trimming cost V 6 bases and J 1 base, with 13 bases left between them. The CDR3 has 14 amino acids. CDR3 residues: CASRERVGSYEQYF. Here the CDR3 DNA reads TGTGCCAGTAGAGAGAGGGTCGGGTCCTACGAGCAGTACTTC.

The V gene is TRBV18, the J gene TRBJ1-5, with D possibly TRBD1 on 5 matching bases. In germline, CDR1 is KGHSH, CDR2 LQKENI. This CDR3 is built from 15 residues. The ends were cut back, 2 bases at V and 5 bases at J, with 13 bases in the middle. The DNA of the CDR3 is TGTGCCAGCTCACCAGCCGGGGGGGGGTATCAGCCCCAGCATTTT. Amino acids: CASSPAGGGYQPQHF.

The CDR3 reads CASRAGRGETQYF. The DNA for the CDR3 is TGTGCCAGCAGAGCGGGGAGGGGAGAGACCCAGTACTTC. The V and J genes are TRBV7-2 and TRBJ2-5, with 7 positions matching TRBD2. CDR1 SGHTA and CDR2 FQGNSA come from the germline V gene. J gave up 4 bases and V 6 bases, and 5 bases lay outside the gene matches. The CDR3 has 13 residues.

This clone occurred a few times. The genes are TRBV7-2 and TRBJ1-4; the D gene is possibly TRBD1 (6 bases). The germline V gene encodes CDR1 SGHTA and CDR2 FQGNSA. The CDR3 runs 18 residues. The ends were cut back, 3 bases at V and 5 bases at J, with 22 bases in the middle. The CDR3 DNA is TGTGCCAGCAGCTTGGAGAGACCCAGGACAGCGGGGAATGAAAAACTGTTTTTT. It yields the protein CASSLERPRTAGNEKLFF.

The chain carries TRBV19 and TRBJ1-5, with 7 bases aligning to TRBD1. CDR1 is LNHDA, CDR2 SQIVND, per germline (reference sequence). Losses at the gene ends were 1 base for V and 2 bases for J; bases not matched to a gene: 17. This CDR3 has 20 amino acids. The DNA of the CDR3 is TGTGCCAGTAGTATAGGAGTGCGGCAGGGGGACTTCTGGGGCAATCAGCCCCAGCATTTT. It translates to CASSIGVRQGDFWGNQPQHF.

The chain employs TRBV19 and TRBJ1-2; D perhaps matches TRBD1 (5 bases). The CDR3 sequence is 13 residues long. The germline CDR1 and CDR2 sequences are LNHDA and SQIVND (reference sequence). Trimming shortened V by 7 bases and J by 4 bases, and 13 bases separated the two germline ends. The CDR3 DNA is TGTGCCAGTACCCCGATGGACATCTATGGCTACACCTTC. It translates to CASTPMDIYGYTF. Drawing the rest from reference TRBV19 and TRBJ1-2, the complete variable domain is DGGITQSPKYLFRKEGQNVTLSCEQNLNHDAMYWYRQDPGQGLRLIYYSQIVNDFQKGDIAEGYSVSREKKESFPLTVTSAQKNPTAFYLCASTPMDIYGYTFGSGTRLTVV.

This rearrangement joins TRBV2 to TRBJ1-5; TRBD1 is a possible D gene (5 bases). In germline, CDR1 is SNHLY, CDR2 FYNNEI. Trimming cost V 6 bases and J 5 bases, with 20 bases left between them. The CDR3 is 16 residues long. CDR3 DNA: TGTGCCAGCAGCCCCTCGGGACGGAGGGGTTATCAGCCCCAGCATTTT. Protein: CASSPSGRRGYQPQHF.

This clone was recorded once. J is TRBJ1-5 and V is TRBV4-1; 7 nucleotides agree with TRBD1. V shed 3 bases, J shed 4 bases, and the junction held 9 bases outside the gene matches. Germline lookup yields CDR1 MGHRA and CDR2 YSYEKL. The CDR3 sequence is 16 residues long. CDR3 DNA sequence: TGCGCCAGCAGCCAGGCCCTCAGGGGGAGAAATCAGCCCCAGCATTTT. This codes for CASSQALRGRNQPQHF.